This TCR beta chain was identified in a study of T cell changes during pregnancy in multiple sclerosis. The CDR3 totals 14 residues. Germline CDR1 and CDR2: SGHVS and FQNEAQ. V lost 1 base to trimming and J lost 2 bases; unmatched junction nucleotides: 2. The assay was immunoSEQ multiplex PCR, and TCRdb's table has in-frame clones only and misses some. The table shows some 97,000 clones, with around 92% occurring only once. The clonotype originates from a female donor with multiple sclerosis, enrolled in a pregnancy study. The sequencing here drew on peripheral blood, taken before pregnancy. This sequence joins TRBV7-8 and TRBJ2-7, with 7 bases lining up with TRBD1. The DNA for the CDR3 is TGTGCCAGCAGCTTAGAGGGGGCCGCCTACGAGCAGTACTTC. Residues: CASSLEGAAYEQYF.